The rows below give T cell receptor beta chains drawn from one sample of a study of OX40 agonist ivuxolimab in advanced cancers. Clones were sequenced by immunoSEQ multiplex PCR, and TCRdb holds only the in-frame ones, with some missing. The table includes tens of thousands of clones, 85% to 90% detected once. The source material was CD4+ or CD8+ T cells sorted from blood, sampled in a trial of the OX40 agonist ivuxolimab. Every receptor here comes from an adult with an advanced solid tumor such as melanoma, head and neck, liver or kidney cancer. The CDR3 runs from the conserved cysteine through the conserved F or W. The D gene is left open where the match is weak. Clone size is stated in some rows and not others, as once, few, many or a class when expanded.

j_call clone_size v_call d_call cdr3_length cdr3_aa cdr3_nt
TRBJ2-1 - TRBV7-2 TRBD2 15 CASSLVGGGYNEQFF TGTGCCAGCAGCTTAGTCGGCGGGGGGTACAATGAGCAGTTCTTC
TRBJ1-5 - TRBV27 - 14 CASSFVPPGQPQHF TGTGCCAGCAGTTTTGTTCCTCCGGGGCAGCCCCAGCATTTT
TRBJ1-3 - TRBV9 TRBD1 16 CASSPLGTGLGNTIYF TGTGCCAGCAGCCCCCTCGGGACAGGGCTTGGAAACACCATATATTTT
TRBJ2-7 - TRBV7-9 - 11 CASSATYEQYF TGTGCCAGCAGCGCGACCTACGAGCAGTACTTC
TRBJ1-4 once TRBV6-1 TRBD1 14 CASSPGTENEKLFF TGTGCCAGCAGCCCCGGGACAGAAAATGAAAAACTGTTTTTT
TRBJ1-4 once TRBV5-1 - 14 CASRSTGPNEKLFF TGCGCCAGCAGATCGACGGGGCCGAATGAAAAACTGTTTTTT
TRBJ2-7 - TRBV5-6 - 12 CASSLGDYEQYF TGTGCCAGCAGCTTAGGGGACTACGAGCAGTACTTC
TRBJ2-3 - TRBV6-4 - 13 CASSGDAGDTQYF TGTGCCAGCAGCGGGGACGCCGGAGATACGCAGTATTTT
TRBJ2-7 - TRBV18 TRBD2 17 CASSSGGGSGSVYEQYF TGTGCCAGCTCATCTGGGGGGGGTAGCGGGAGTGTCTACGAGCAGTACTTC
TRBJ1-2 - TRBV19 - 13 CASHQGNVYGYTF TGTGCCAGTCACCAGGGGAATGTCTATGGCTACACCTTC
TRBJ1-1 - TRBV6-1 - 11 CASSGLGGAFF TGTGCCAGCAGTGGGCTAGGTGGAGCTTTCTTT
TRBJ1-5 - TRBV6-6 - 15 CASSYGTVSNQPQHF TGTGCCAGCAGCTACGGGACCGTTAGCAATCAGCCCCAGCATTTT
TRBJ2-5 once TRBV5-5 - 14 CASSHAGPAETQYF TGTGCCAGCAGCCACGCCGGGCCTGCGGAGACCCAGTACTTC
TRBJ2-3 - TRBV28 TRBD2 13 CASWWREGDTQYF TGTGCCAGCTGGTGGCGGGAGGGAGATACGCAGTATTTT
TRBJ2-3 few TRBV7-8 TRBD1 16 CASSSGQGAVEGTQYF TGTGCCAGCAGCTCGGGACAGGGGGCGGTCGAAGGTACGCAGTATTTT
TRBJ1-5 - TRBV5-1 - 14 CASREGFGNQPQHF TGCGCCAGCAGGGAGGGATTCGGCAATCAGCCCCAGCATTTT
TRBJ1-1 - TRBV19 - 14 CASSPGGRDTEAFF TGTGCCAGTAGTCCCGGGGGCAGAGACACTGAAGCTTTCTTT
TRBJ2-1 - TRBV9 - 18 CASSVGLDASSSYNEQFF TGTGCCAGCAGCGTAGGGCTAGACGCTTCGAGCTCCTACAATGAGCAGTTCTTC
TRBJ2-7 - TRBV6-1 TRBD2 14 CASSETSGIYEQYF TGTGCCAGCAGTGAGACTAGCGGGATCTACGAGCAGTACTTC
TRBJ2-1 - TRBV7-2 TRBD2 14 CASSPPSGSYEQFF TGTGCCAGCAGCCCGCCTAGCGGGAGTTACGAGCAGTTCTTC
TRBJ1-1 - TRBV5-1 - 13 CASSLVRQGEAFF TGCGCCAGCAGCTTGGTGCGGCAGGGGGAAGCTTTCTTT
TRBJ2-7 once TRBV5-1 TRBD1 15 CASSLGAGGRREQYF TGCGCCAGCAGCTTGGGGGCAGGGGGCCGGCGCGAGCAGTACTTC
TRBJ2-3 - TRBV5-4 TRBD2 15 CASVPSSGRPDTQYF TGTGCCAGCGTCCCCTCTAGCGGGAGACCAGATACGCAGTATTTT
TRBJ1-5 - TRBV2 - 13 CASSEFENQPQHF TGTGCCAGCAGTGAGTTCGAAAATCAGCCCCAGCATTTT
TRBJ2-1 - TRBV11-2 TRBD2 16 CASRPSGRSSYNEQFF TGTGCCAGCAGGCCTAGCGGGCGAAGCTCCTACAATGAGCAGTTCTTC
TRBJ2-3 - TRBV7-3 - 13 CASSDQGADTQYF TGTGCCAGCAGCGACCAGGGCGCAGATACGCAGTATTTT
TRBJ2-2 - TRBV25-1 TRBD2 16 CASSGASGTGTGELFF TGTGCCAGCAGTGGAGCTAGCGGGACGGGCACCGGGGAGCTGTTTTTT
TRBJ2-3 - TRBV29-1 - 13 CSVSGTSTDTQYF TGCAGCGTGTCCGGGACTAGCACAGATACGCAGTATTTT
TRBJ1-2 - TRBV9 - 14 CASNPVPGSHGYTF TGTGCCAGCAACCCCGTTCCGGGGTCTCATGGCTACACCTTC
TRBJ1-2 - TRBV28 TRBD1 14 CASSFGTGVLWSTF TGTGCCAGCAGTTTCGGGACAGGGGTATTATGGAGCACCTTC
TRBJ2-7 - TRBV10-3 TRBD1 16 CAISERGQGARYEQYF TGTGCCATCAGTGAGAGGGGACAGGGGGCGCGGTACGAGCAGTACTTC